The source of this T cell receptor beta chain is a study of T cells in localized non-small cell lung cancer (dated by TCRdb to 2018 to 2020). The study in broad terms: T cell repertoires of 236 early-stage NSCLC patients were analyzed, with tumors being compared against uninvolved tumor-adjacent lungs. The cohort comprised 236 treatment-naïve NSCLC patients with resected, localized lung tumors. The mean age of the NSCLC patients was about 70 years, with approximately 130 men and about a hundred women. Points the paper makes about the study in general: A median of around 50 of the top 100 tumor clones were detected in paired uninvolved adjacent lung, and around 30 of these tumor clones were also found among the top 100 clones of the paired uninvolved adjacent lung. Because of the exploratory design, TCR variables were selected using unadjusted p-values without false-discovery rate correction. Multi-region tumor sequencing was not performed, so intratumor heterogeneity could not be excluded. Higher T cell density in blood was associated with longer overall survival, whereas higher clonality in adjacent lung was associated with shorter survival. Uninvolved tumor-adjacent lung showed the highest T cell clonality, higher than tumor, which suggests more focused antigenic responses in the uninvolved tumor-adjacent lung.

Details on this clone: Its antigen remains undetermined. The sample holds no much larger clone one base away, and base qualities are not on file.

TCR beta CDR3 regions were sequenced from DNA using the immunoSEQ Assay. In the paper's pipeline: T cell density was computed as TCR beta template counts normalized to usable DNA estimated by amplifying housekeeping genes. Richness was estimated using the preseqR package, with extrapolation to 400,000 templates for PBMC samples and to 120,000 templates for tissue samples. Clonality was defined as one minus Pielou's evenness. Tissue-enriched TCRs were identified by differential abundance testing using productive amino-acid clonotypes, minimum total count 5 and alpha 0.1. The Jaccard Index and the Morisita Overlap Index were used to measure how much the repertoires overlapped between compartments. TCR beta CDR3s were clustered by GLIPH together with public tetramer-defined viral CDR3s, and at least three viral sequences plus V-gene enrichment were required for viral motifs. The source is immuneACCESS, and TCRdb retained only in-frame sequences with V and J called. Part of the clones is not carried over; for the studies checked, unresolved V genes explain less than half of this, and the remainder is unexplained. The V and J calls and the clone size are those of that table, but D and trimming were determined from the DNA. The sample profile shows about 17,000 clones; around 83% of them were found once. The biggest ten clones account for roughly a third of the sample.

Its CDR3 holds 11 amino acids, cysteine through phenylalanine. Only the CDR3 region is kept as DNA, spanning 33 bases read in frame from base 1. Based on the germline V gene (reference sequence), the CDR1 and CDR2 sequences are SEHNR and FQNEAQ. The junction carries 7 bases between V and J, which are trimmed by 1 base and 10 bases respectively. At diagnosis, tumor, uninvolved tumor-adjacent lung and peripheral blood were collected and then preserved as a mix of FFPE and fresh-frozen material. For TCR repertoire profiling, the blood samples were analyzed as peripheral blood mononuclear cells. The rearrangement joined TRBV7-9 to TRBJ1-1; too little of a D gene remains to name it. The sequencing used peripheral blood, collected before any cancer treatment. The source of this sequence is a male donor aged 60 or over with stage III lung adenocarcinoma. CDR3 reads: CASSLGTIAFF. The DNA sequence is as follows: TGTGCCAGCAGCTTAGGCACAATAGCTTTCTTT.